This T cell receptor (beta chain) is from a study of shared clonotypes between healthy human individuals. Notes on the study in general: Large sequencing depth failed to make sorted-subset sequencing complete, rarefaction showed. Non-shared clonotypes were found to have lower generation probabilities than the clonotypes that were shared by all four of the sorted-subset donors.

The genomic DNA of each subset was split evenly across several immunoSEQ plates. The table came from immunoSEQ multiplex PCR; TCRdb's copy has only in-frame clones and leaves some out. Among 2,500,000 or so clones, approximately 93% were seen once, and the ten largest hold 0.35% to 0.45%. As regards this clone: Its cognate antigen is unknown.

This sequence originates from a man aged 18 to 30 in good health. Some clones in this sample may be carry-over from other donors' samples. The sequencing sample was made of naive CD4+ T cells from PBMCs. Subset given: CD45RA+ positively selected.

In nucleotides, the CDR3 is TGTGCCATCAGGGAGACTAGCGGGAACACAGATACGCAGTATTTT. Translating gives CAIRETSGNTDTQYF. V is TRBV10-3 and J is TRBJ2-3; 11 positions agree with TRBD2. Per the germline V gene, CDR1 is ENHRY and CDR2 is SYGVKD. J lost 2 bases, V lost 6 bases, and 4 bases had no gene match. The CDR3 length is 15 residues.